Included here is one TCR beta chain sequence, with context. With V trimmed by 6 bases and J by 3 bases, 0 bases remained unmatched. The CDR3 sequence is 12 residues long. Germline loops: CDR1 SGHNT, CDR2 YENEEA. This sample was included in a study of blood T cell repertoires in COVID-19. Overall study: Researchers got acute and convalescent COVID-19 samples from the United States, Italy and Spain. The cDNA or gDNA used as material had been derived from T cells, B-cell-depleted T cells, or PBMCs.

Under the authors' procedure: Cell counts per sample came from amplifying reference gene primers. Generated by immunoSEQ multiplex PCR, the TCRdb table keeps only in-frame clones and is missing some. V, J and clone size were drawn from that table, and D and trimming were deduced from the DNA. The repertoire has 140,000 to 150,000 clones, approximately 82% of them found once; the top ten carry 10%. This chain links TRBV11-3 with TRBJ2-7; 9 bases fit TRBD1. Sequences were obtained from peripheral blood. This clonotype was obtained from a man aged 55 to 69 with active or convalescent COVID-19. This chain's CDR3 is CASRGQGYEQYF. In DNA, the CDR3 is TGTGCCAGCAGGGGACAGGGCTACGAGCAGTACTTC.